A selection of T cell receptor beta chains follows, all from one sample in a study of vaccination and CD4 T cells after COVID-19. TCRdb passed the PCR reads through MiXCR, listing each CDR3 protein once. The sample includes some 15,000 distinct CDR3 sequences, less than 70% of them seen just once. This sample comprised CD4+ T cells from blood, obtained after SARS-CoV-2 vaccination. These receptors all stem from a human donor who had recovered from COVID-19. CDR3s include the opening cysteine and the closing phenylalanine or tryptophan. The D gene is left open where the match is weak. Part of the rows lack a size; the others show once, few, many or a class for expanded clones.

D gene,J gene,clone size,V gene,CDR3 protein,CDR3 DNA
NA,TRBJ1-5,NA,TRBV19,CASSPRELRAQPQHF,TGTGCCAGTAGTCCTCGTGAGCTCAGAGCGCAGCCCCAGCATTTT
NA,TRBJ2-2,NA,TRBV6-1,CASTRESRRENTGELFF,TGTGCCAGCACCAGGGAGAGTAGGCGGGAGAACACCGGGGAGCTGTTTTTT
NA,TRBJ2-5,few,TRBV24-1,CATSVQGRETQYF,TGTGCCACCAGTGTTCAGGGGAGAGAGACCCAGTACTTC
NA,TRBJ1-6,NA,TRBV12-3/TRBV12-4,CASSKLGVGGSPLHF,TGTGCCAGCAGCAAATTGGGGGTTGGTGGTTCACCCCTCCACTTT
NA,TRBJ1-5,NA,TRBV2,CASSRWGVGTSNQPQHF,TGTGCCAGCAGTAGGTGGGGGGTAGGGACGAGCAATCAGCCCCAGCATTTT
NA,TRBJ1-4,once,TRBV27,CASSLSRGTTNEKLFF,TGTGCCAGCAGTTTATCCAGAGGGACAACTAATGAAAAACTGTTTTTT
TRBD1,TRBJ2-5,once,TRBV7-2,CASSQATGTETQYF,TGTGCCAGCAGCCAAGCGACAGGGACAGAGACCCAGTACTTC
TRBD2,TRBJ2-7,NA,TRBV9,CASSVFGTTRPYEQYF,TGTGCCAGCAGCGTTTTCGGGACTACACGTCCCTACGAGCAGTACTTC
TRBD1,TRBJ1-1,NA,TRBV19,CASQDRLNTEAFF,TGTGCCAGCCAGGACAGGTTGAACACTGAAGCTTTCTTT
NA,TRBJ2-5,few,TRBV21-1,CASDRGRQETQYF,TGTGCCAGCGACAGGGGCCGTCAAGAGACCCAGTACTTC
TRBD1,TRBJ1-1,few,TRBV12-3/TRBV12-4,CASSSRQGAEAFF,TGTGCCAGCAGTTCTCGACAGGGGGCTGAAGCTTTCTTT
TRBD1,TRBJ1-1,few,TRBV20-1,CSARKGARTEAFF,TGCAGTGCTAGGAAGGGGGCTCGGACTGAAGCTTTCTTT
NA,TRBJ2-1,NA,TRBV7-3,CASSLLVQDNEQFF,TGTGCCAGCAGCTTATTGGTCCAAGACAATGAGCAGTTCTTC
TRBD1,TRBJ1-2,NA,TRBV6-1,CASSRTGGNYGYTF,TGTGCCAGCAGTAGGACAGGGGGCAACTATGGCTACACCTTC
NA,TRBJ2-3,NA,TRBV20-1,CSARDPKGDTQYF,TGCAGTGCTAGAGATCCGAAAGGGGATACGCAGTATTTT
NA,TRBJ1-5,NA,TRBV6-1,CASSPPLRDQPQHF,TGTGCCAGCAGTCCCCCGCTAAGGGATCAGCCCCAGCATTTT
NA,TRBJ2-2,few,TRBV28,CASSPILSSGELFF,TGTGCCAGCAGTCCTATTCTATCTTCTGGGGAGCTGTTTTTT
TRBD2,TRBJ2-2,NA,TRBV10-3,CAISDGGGRTETGELFF,TGTGCCATCAGTGATGGTGGCGGGAGGACGGAAACCGGGGAGCTGTTTTTT
NA,TRBJ1-5,NA,TRBV7-8,CASSLAYGGREPQHF,TGTGCCAGCAGCTTAGCTTACGGGGGGCGCGAGCCCCAGCATTTT
NA,TRBJ2-1,NA,TRBV11-2,CASSRRGGWYNEQFF,TGTGCCAGCAGCCGTAGGGGGGGGTGGTACAATGAGCAGTTCTTC
NA,TRBJ2-3,NA,TRBV21-1,CASSKSLGLPTDTQYF,TGTGCCAGCAGCAAGTCTCTGGGACTCCCCACAGATACGCAGTATTTT
NA,TRBJ2-7,few,TRBV20-1,CSARIGGLYEQYF,TGCAGCGCGCGGATTGGAGGTCTCTACGAGCAGTACTTC
TRBD1,TRBJ1-6,NA,TRBV11-3,CASSRRGWERQGSYNSPLHF,TGTGCCAGCAGCCGCCGGGGGTGGGAAAGACAGGGCTCCTATAATTCACCCCTCCACTTT
NA,TRBJ2-3,NA,TRBV20-1,CSATGSTDTQYF,TGCAGTGCTACGGGGAGCACAGATACGCAGTATTTT
TRBD1,TRBJ2-5,NA,TRBV12-3/TRBV12-4,CASSSGQEETQYF,TGTGCCAGCAGCTCCGGACAGGAAGAGACCCAGTACTTC
NA,TRBJ2-3,NA,TRBV6-2/TRBV6-3,CASSYYLWGNSGDTDTQYF,TGTGCCAGCAGTTACTATTTGTGGGGTAATAGCGGAGACACAGATACGCAGTATTTT
NA,TRBJ2-3,NA,TRBV5-1,CASSLISTDTQYF,TGCGCCAGCAGCTTAATTAGCACAGATACGCAGTATTTT
TRBD1,TRBJ2-2,NA,TRBV20-1,CSARDRGSTGELFF,TGCAGTGCCAGGGACAGGGGAAGCACCGGGGAGCTGTTTTTT
NA,TRBJ1-1,NA,TRBV30,CAWRGWAMNTEAFF,TGTGCCTGGAGGGGATGGGCTATGAACACTGAAGCTTTCTTT
NA,TRBJ1-2,NA,TRBV2,CASSIIKDKRYTF,TGTGCCAGCAGCATCATAAAGGACAAGAGGTACACCTTC
TRBD1,TRBJ2-5,few,TRBV5-1,CASSTDRAQETQYF,TGCGCCAGCAGCACAGACAGGGCCCAAGAGACCCAGTACTTC
TRBD2,TRBJ2-3,once,TRBV20-1,CSAGVGAGGLADTQYF,TGCAGTGCTGGAGTCGGTGCGGGAGGGCTGGCAGATACGCAGTATTTT
TRBD2,TRBJ2-2,NA,TRBV20-1,CSARRLAMTQTGELFF,TGCAGTGCTAGACGACTAGCGATGACGCAAACCGGGGAGCTGTTTTTT
NA,TRBJ2-3,NA,TRBV20-1,CSASPGHSTDTQYF,TGCAGTGCCAGCCCTGGACACAGCACAGATACGCAGTATTTT
TRBD1,TRBJ1-5,NA,TRBV20-1,CSARDAGTAYSSQPQHF,TGCAGTGCTAGAGATGCCGGGACAGCTTATAGCAGTCAGCCCCAGCATTTT
TRBD2,TRBJ2-1,NA,TRBV7-3,CASSLGAGGYNEQFF,TGTGCCAGCAGCCTTGGAGCGGGAGGTTACAATGAGCAGTTCTTC
TRBD1,TRBJ1-2,NA,TRBV20-1,CSAREGTGLYGYTF,TGCAGTGCTAGAGAGGGGACAGGCCTCTATGGCTACACCTTC
TRBD1,TRBJ2-3,NA,TRBV2,CASSVGTAADTQYF,TGTGCCAGCAGTGTCGGGACAGCGGCAGATACGCAGTATTTT
NA,TRBJ2-5,NA,TRBV30,CAWSKTLAFPGETQYF,TGTGCCTGGAGTAAAACTTTAGCCTTCCCGGGGGAGACCCAGTACTTC
TRBD1,TRBJ2-5,NA,TRBV20-1,CSARVTGGKETQYF,TGCAGTGCTAGAGTAACAGGGGGCAAAGAGACCCAGTACTTC
TRBD2,TRBJ2-2,NA,TRBV12-3/TRBV12-4,CASRFGLATNTGELFF,TGTGCCAGCAGATTCGGACTAGCGACCAACACCGGGGAGCTGTTTTTT
TRBD1,TRBJ1-2,few,TRBV24-1,CATSDSMTGNYGYTF,TGTGCCACCAGTGACTCCATGACAGGGAACTATGGCTACACCTTC
NA,TRBJ1-1,few,TRBV12-3/TRBV12-4,CASRQLSNTEAFF,TGTGCCAGCAGACAGCTGAGTAACACTGAAGCTTTCTTT
NA,TRBJ1-6,few,TRBV7-6,CASSLAAGTGSPLHF,TGTGCCAGCAGCTTAGCGGCAGGGACGGGTTCACCCCTCCACTTT
NA,TRBJ1-2,NA,TRBV7-9,CASSLAAVELNYGYTF,TGTGCCAGCAGCTTAGCGGCAGTCGAACTGAACTATGGCTACACCTTC
TRBD2,TRBJ2-3,NA,TRBV6-2/TRBV6-3,CASSYSTSGRSADTQYF,TGTGCCAGCAGTTACTCGACTAGCGGGAGGAGCGCAGATACGCAGTATTTT
TRBD1,TRBJ1-2,NA,TRBV2,CASTTTRGDGYTF,TGTGCCAGCACCACAACCAGGGGGGATGGCTACACCTTC
NA,TRBJ2-7,NA,TRBV11-2,CASSFVSASSYEQYF,TGTGCCAGCAGCTTCGTTTCTGCCAGCTCCTACGAGCAGTACTTC
NA,TRBJ2-7,NA,TRBV7-2,CASCDRGRPTEQYF,TGTGCCAGCTGCGATCGGGGGAGGCCCACCGAGCAGTACTTC
NA,TRBJ2-3,NA,TRBV19,CASSLSGPGKGTDTQYF,TGTGCCAGTAGCCTATCCGGGCCCGGGAAGGGCACAGATACGCAGTATTTT
NA,TRBJ1-5,NA,TRBV10-3,CAISEGADQPQHF,TGTGCCATCAGTGAAGGGGCTGATCAGCCCCAGCATTTT
NA,TRBJ1-6,few,TRBV28,CASSWSNSPLHF,TGTGCCAGCAGTTGGAGTAATTCACCCCTCCACTTT
NA,TRBJ1-5,few,TRBV6-5,CASSYSIAGGRQPQHF,TGTGCCAGCAGTTACTCAATTGCCGGGGGCCGTCAGCCCCAGCATTTT
TRBD1,TRBJ2-5,few,TRBV24-1,CATSEPGTGSGETQYF,TGTGCCACCAGTGAACCTGGGACAGGGTCTGGTGAGACCCAGTACTTC
TRBD1,TRBJ1-1,NA,TRBV29-1,CSGKSGGLSEAFF,TGCAGCGGTAAATCAGGGGGACTTTCGGAAGCTTTCTTT